Reported below is one T cell receptor beta chain. The RNA input was roughly 0.45 to 1 ug, and it was reverse transcribed with random hexamers. By means of immunoSEQ multiplex PCR, TCR beta CDR3 spanning 54 Vbeta and 13 Jbeta underwent amplification. TCRdb used MiXCR to reprocess the immunoSEQ multiplex PCR reads, holding one entry per CDR3 protein. The table has 150,000 to 180,000 distinct CDR3 sequences, around 96% seen once. In germline, CDR1 is KGHSH, CDR2 LQKENI. This CDR3 has 14 amino acids. J was trimmed by 5 bases and V by 6 bases; bases with no gene match: 9. The recently defined diagnostic criteria for definite or probable disease were met by the Susac syndrome patients. The sample belongs to a study of CD8 T cells in Susac syndrome.

The sample comprised CD4+ T cells from PBMCs. The clonotype comes from a human donor with Susac syndrome. The chain couples TRBV18 to TRBJ2-7; 8 nucleotides agree with TRBD1. The DNA for the CDR3 is TGTGCCAGCTCCCCCGGGACAGGTACACACGAGCAGTACTTC. Protein product: CASSPGTGTHEQYF.